The rows below give T cell receptor beta chains drawn from one sample of a study of blood T cell repertoires in COVID-19. Only in-frame clones appear in the TCRdb table, and some are missing; sequencing was by immunoSEQ multiplex PCR. The data hold roughly 250,000 clones, with around 88% observed a single time. The sequencing input was PBMCs or T cells enriched from blood (not recorded which). The receptors here all came from a woman aged 35 to 49 with acute COVID-19. Each CDR3 is given with its conserved first and last residue. Each record gives: J gene, V gene, CDR3 protein.

J: TRBJ1-1; V: TRBV19; CDR3: CASSNLPTGFTEAFF
J: TRBJ1-2; V: TRBV7-2; CDR3: CASSYTPDSYGYTF
J: TRBJ1-1; V: TRBV3-1/TRBV3-2; CDR3: CASSLKKDRDTEAFF
J: TRBJ1-2; V: TRBV25-1; CDR3: CASSEWDSLNYGYTF
J: TRBJ2-1; V: TRBV21-1; CDR3: CASSKRTASYNEQFF
J: TRBJ2-5; V: TRBV9; CDR3: CASSARTSGIQETQYF
J: TRBJ1-2; V: TRBV24-1; CDR3: CATSDADREGYTF
J: TRBJ1-4; V: TRBV19; CDR3: CASSTQRNEKLFF
J: TRBJ1-3; V: TRBV19; CDR3: CASSTGTGAGNTIYF
J: TRBJ1-4; V: TRBV28; CDR3: CASSGDSLEEKLFF
J: TRBJ2-7; V: TRBV10-3; CDR3: CAISEPRTSGVYEQYF
J: TRBJ1-5; V: TRBV5-4; CDR3: CASSLGAGDQPQHF
J: TRBJ2-7; V: TRBV18; CDR3: CASSPPSQGSSYEQYF
J: TRBJ2-1; V: TRBV11-2; CDR3: CASSIGGLLNNEQFF